Listed below are T cell receptor beta chains from one sample, sequenced in a study of blood T cell repertoires in COVID-19. This table comes from immunoSEQ multiplex PCR, and its TCRdb copy is limited to in-frame clones, with some not included. The table lists more than 200,000 clones, 80% to 90% of them singletons, with more than 1.2% in the top ten. Sequenced sample: peripheral blood. The receptors were gathered from a woman between 40 and 55 years old who had recovered from COVID-19. The CDR3 runs from the conserved cysteine through the conserved F or W. A D gene is named only where the DNA matches it firmly. Clone size is not always given. Where it is, it says once, few, many or a class for expanded clones.

CDR3nt: TGTGCCAGCAGCCAGGGAGCGGGGGGCCTTTACGAGCAGTACTTC
CDR3aa: CASSQGAGGLYEQYF
d_gene: TRBD2
v_gene: TRBV7-6
j_gene: TRBJ2-7
abundance: -

CDR3nt: TGTGCCAGCAGCCCGGCGGGCCGTGATACGCAGTATTTT
CDR3aa: CASSPAGRDTQYF
d_gene: -
v_gene: TRBV7-2
j_gene: TRBJ2-3
abundance: -

CDR3nt: TGTGCCAGCAGTCGGGACAGGGCTGGAAACACCATATATTTT
CDR3aa: CASSRDRAGNTIYF
d_gene: TRBD1
v_gene: TRBV5-6
j_gene: TRBJ1-3
abundance: few

CDR3nt: TGTGCCAGCAGCTTATTGGCTGAGCAGTTCTTC
CDR3aa: CASSLLAEQFF
d_gene: -
v_gene: TRBV11-3
j_gene: TRBJ2-1
abundance: -

CDR3nt: TGTGCCAGCAGAACGGGGGGGAACACTGAAGCTTTCTTT
CDR3aa: CASRTGGNTEAFF
d_gene: -
v_gene: TRBV6-5
j_gene: TRBJ1-1
abundance: -

CDR3nt: TGTGCCAGTAGATCGGAGACTGAAGCTTTCTTT
CDR3aa: CASRSETEAFF
d_gene: -
v_gene: TRBV19
j_gene: TRBJ1-1
abundance: -

CDR3nt: TGTGCCAGCAGTTACTACACGGGAAATGAAAAACTGTTTTTT
CDR3aa: CASSYYTGNEKLFF
d_gene: -
v_gene: TRBV6-2/TRBV6-3
j_gene: TRBJ1-4
abundance: -

CDR3nt: TGTGCCACCAGTGAGTCGGGAACTAACTATGGCTACACCTTC
CDR3aa: CATSESGTNYGYTF
d_gene: -
v_gene: TRBV24-1
j_gene: TRBJ1-2
abundance: -

CDR3nt: TGTGCCAGCAGCCGTCTTGGGCAGAACACCGGGGAGCTGTTTTTT
CDR3aa: CASSRLGQNTGELFF
d_gene: -
v_gene: TRBV14
j_gene: TRBJ2-2
abundance: -

CDR3nt: TGTGCCAGCAGCTTACTGGGGGCCGACACTGAAGCTTTCTTT
CDR3aa: CASSLLGADTEAFF
d_gene: -
v_gene: TRBV7-9
j_gene: TRBJ1-1
abundance: -

CDR3nt: TGTGCCAGCATTGTAGGAACCGGGACAGGGGCGAGGGCTTTCTTT
CDR3aa: CASIVGTGTGARAFF
d_gene: TRBD1
v_gene: TRBV2
j_gene: TRBJ1-1
abundance: -

CDR3nt: TGTGCCAGCAGTTACTCGAGTTGGGAGGGGACTGAAGCTTTCTTT
CDR3aa: CASSYSSWEGTEAFF
d_gene: -
v_gene: TRBV6-5
j_gene: TRBJ1-1
abundance: few

CDR3nt: TGTGCCAGTAGTATGGACAGGGTCGGTACAGGGGCCAACGTCCTGACTTTC
CDR3aa: CASSMDRVGTGANVLTF
d_gene: TRBD1
v_gene: TRBV19
j_gene: TRBJ2-6
abundance: -

CDR3nt: TGTGCCAGCAGCTTAGGACAGGGGGACACAGATACGCAGTATTTT
CDR3aa: CASSLGQGDTDTQYF
d_gene: TRBD1
v_gene: TRBV7-9
j_gene: TRBJ2-3
abundance: -

CDR3nt: TGTGCCAGCAGCACGCAGGGGTACGGGGAGCTGTTTTTT
CDR3aa: CASSTQGYGELFF
d_gene: -
v_gene: TRBV7-9
j_gene: TRBJ2-2
abundance: -

CDR3nt: TGTGCCAGCAGCAGTATTATCAGGGAAAGCAATCAGCCCCAGCATTTT
CDR3aa: CASSSIIRESNQPQHF
d_gene: -
v_gene: TRBV21-1
j_gene: TRBJ1-5
abundance: -

CDR3nt: TGTGCCAGCAGCGTAACTCAACACACTGAAGCTTTCTTT
CDR3aa: CASSVTQHTEAFF
d_gene: -
v_gene: TRBV9
j_gene: TRBJ1-1
abundance: -

CDR3nt: TGCGCCAGCAGCCAGAGGGCCGATTACTCCTATGGCTACACCTTC
CDR3aa: CASSQRADYSYGYTF
d_gene: -
v_gene: TRBV4-3
j_gene: TRBJ1-2
abundance: many

CDR3nt: TGTGCCAGCTCACAAAATTTCCGAGGCGAAGCAAATTTT
CDR3aa: CASSQNFRGEANF
d_gene: -
v_gene: TRBV18
j_gene: TRBJ1-4
abundance: -

CDR3nt: TGTGCCAGCAGTTACTCCCGAGATCGAAGAGCTTTCTTT
CDR3aa: CASSYSRDRRAFF
d_gene: -
v_gene: TRBV6-5
j_gene: TRBJ1-1
abundance: many

CDR3nt: TGTGCCAGCAGGGAACAGAGCACAGATACGCAGTATTTT
CDR3aa: CASREQSTDTQYF
d_gene: -
v_gene: TRBV2
j_gene: TRBJ2-3
abundance: -

CDR3nt: TGTGCCAGCAGCTTGGGTGCTAGCGAACACAATGAGCAGTTCTTC
CDR3aa: CASSLGASEHNEQFF
d_gene: -
v_gene: TRBV5-8
j_gene: TRBJ2-1
abundance: -

CDR3nt: TGCGCCAGCAGCTCGCAGGGGACAGATACGCAGTATTTT
CDR3aa: CASSSQGTDTQYF
d_gene: -
v_gene: TRBV5-1
j_gene: TRBJ2-3
abundance: -

CDR3nt: TGTGCCAGCAGCTCCCCGGCGGGCGCTAACTATGGCTACACCTTC
CDR3aa: CASSSPAGANYGYTF
d_gene: -
v_gene: TRBV5-6
j_gene: TRBJ1-2
abundance: -

CDR3nt: TGTGCCAGCAGCCCTAAATACACAGATACGCAGTATTTT
CDR3aa: CASSPKYTDTQYF
d_gene: -
v_gene: TRBV7-9
j_gene: TRBJ2-3
abundance: -

CDR3nt: TGTGCCAGCAGTTGGGACAGGGGAAGTGAAAAACTGTTTTTT
CDR3aa: CASSWDRGSEKLFF
d_gene: TRBD1
v_gene: TRBV6-5
j_gene: TRBJ1-4
abundance: -

CDR3nt: TGTGCCAGTAGCCCGGGACAGGGTCTTTCGGAGGACGAGACCCAGTACTTC
CDR3aa: CASSPGQGLSEDETQYF
d_gene: TRBD1
v_gene: TRBV19
j_gene: TRBJ2-5
abundance: -

CDR3nt: TGTGCCAGCAGTGGAGAGGGGGCAGGGGTGGACAATGAGCAGTTCTTC
CDR3aa: CASSGEGAGVDNEQFF
d_gene: TRBD1
v_gene: TRBV25-1
j_gene: TRBJ2-1
abundance: -

CDR3nt: TGTGCCACCAGCAGAGACACGGGTCCCTACTATGGCTACACCTTC
CDR3aa: CATSRDTGPYYGYTF
d_gene: -
v_gene: TRBV15
j_gene: TRBJ1-2
abundance: -

CDR3nt: TGTGCCAGCAGCCCTTTTCCGGGGGGGCTCTACGAGCAGTACTTC
CDR3aa: CASSPFPGGLYEQYF
d_gene: TRBD2
v_gene: TRBV5-6
j_gene: TRBJ2-7
abundance: -

CDR3nt: TGTGCCAGCAGCTTGGGTGGGACAGGGAGATACTACGAGCAGTACTTC
CDR3aa: CASSLGGTGRYYEQYF
d_gene: TRBD1
v_gene: TRBV5-6
j_gene: TRBJ2-7
abundance: -

CDR3nt: TGCGCCAGCAGCTCGACAGGGGGCTCTGGAAACACCATATATTTT
CDR3aa: CASSSTGGSGNTIYF
d_gene: TRBD1
v_gene: TRBV5-1
j_gene: TRBJ1-3
abundance: -

CDR3nt: TGTGCCAGCTCACCAAGGACTAGCGGGGGAGCTACTCAAGAGACCCAGTACTTC
CDR3aa: CASSPRTSGGATQETQYF
d_gene: TRBD2
v_gene: TRBV18
j_gene: TRBJ2-5
abundance: -